A single sample is the source of the 20 T cell receptor beta chains below, sequenced in a study of T cell responses to AZD1222 COVID-19 vaccine. Assay used: immunoSEQ multiplex PCR; TCRdb lists only in-frame clones, some missing. This sample yields approximately 150,000 clones, of which roughly 92% are seen a single time; 1.2% to 1.5% belongs to the top ten. The source was peripheral blood, collected on day 0 of AZD1222 vaccination. The receptors stem from an adult in good health.

This clone was recorded only once. J is TRBJ2-7 and V is TRBV11-2; D may correspond to TRBD1 or TRBD2 (5 bases each). CDR3 length: 14 residues. The V end lost 5 bases, the J end lost 2 bases, and 13 bases lay between the germline ends. Germline CDR1 is SGHAT and CDR2 is FQNNGV. CDR3 amino acids: CASSPGPATYEQYF. The CDR3 DNA is TGTGCCAGCAGCCCGGGACCCGCAACCTACGAGCAGTACTTC.

The J gene is TRBJ2-1, the V gene TRBV7-3; the D gene is possibly TRBD2 (7 bases). There are 15 residues in the CDR3. Germline values: CDR1 SGHTA, CDR2 FQGTGA. V was pared by 1 base and J by 4 bases, with 11 bases between. CDR3 in amino acids: CASSLMGGGYNEQFF. CDR3 coding DNA: TGTGCCAGCAGCTTAATGGGAGGGGGATACAATGAGCAGTTCTTC.

The chain joins TRBV12-3 or TRBV12-4 to TRBJ2-2; D is unclear. V shed 5 bases and J shed 4 bases, with 5 bases lying between them. This CDR3 has 12 residues. CDR3 sequence reads: CASSITTGELFF. Written as DNA, the CDR3 is TGTGCCAGCAGTATTACCACCGGGGAGCTGTTTTTT.

The V call is TRBV30, the J call TRBJ2-1; 7 bases fit TRBD2. J was trimmed by 3 bases and V by 6 bases; bases with no gene match: 8. Germline CDR1 GTSNPN, CDR2 SVGIG (reference sequence). The CDR3 has 14 amino acids. CDR3 sequence reads: CACSTPGGYNEQFF. DNA for the CDR3: TGTGCCTGTTCGACCCCGGGGGGCTACAATGAGCAGTTCTTC.

The chain combines TRBV3-1 (or the pseudogene TRBV3-2) with TRBJ2-1, with 9 bases aligning to TRBD1. This CDR3 contains 17 residues. With 4 bases clipped from V and 7 bases from J, the junction kept 14 bases outside the gene matches. CDR1 LGHDT and CDR2 YNNKEL come from the germline V gene (reference sequence). The CDR3 sequence: CASSPGTGTGLPNEQFF. DNA for the CDR3: TGTGCCAGCAGCCCAGGGACAGGGACAGGGCTACCAAATGAGCAGTTCTTC.

The gene calls are TRBV10-3 and TRBJ2-5, with 8 nucleotides matching TRBD2. The germline V gene has CDR1 ENHRY and CDR2 SYGVKD. CDR3 size: 16 residues. V lost 3 bases and J lost 3; bases outside the gene matches: 9. The CDR3 reads CAISDGAGGLKETQYF. The CDR3 DNA follows: TGTGCCATCAGTGACGGCGCGGGGGGACTCAAAGAGACCCAGTACTTC.

This chain joins TRBV7-9 and TRBJ1-6; 11 positions match TRBD1. CDR3 length: 15 amino acids. Germline values: CDR1 SEHNR, CDR2 FQNEAQ (reference sequence). The ends lost 5 bases at V and 8 bases at J; junction bases unmatched: 5. CDR3 region: CASSPGTGGDSPLHF. In nucleotides, the CDR3 is TGTGCCAGCAGCCCCGGGACAGGGGGTGATTCACCCCTCCACTTT.

The V call is TRBV6-5, the J call TRBJ1-2; D is possibly TRBD1 (5 bases). Germline CDR1 MNHEY, CDR2 SVGAGI. This CDR3 has 14 amino acids. Deletions cut 6 bases from V and 4 bases from J, with 15 bases between. The CDR3 sequence: CASSLGREGYGYTF. The CDR3 nucleotides are TGTGCCAGCAGCCTAGGCAGGGAGGGCTATGGCTACACCTTC.

J is TRBJ1-2 and V is TRBV4-1; maybe TRBD1 (6 bases). CDR1 and CDR2 from the germline V gene are MGHRA and YSYEKL. The length of the CDR3 is 16 residues. Trimming stripped 0 bases from V and 5 bases from J, with 16 bases between. As DNA, the CDR3 is TGCGCCAGCAGCCAAGATCGGGAAAGGGGGTCTTATGGCTACACCTTC. This sequence encodes CASSQDRERGSYGYTF.

This rearrangement joins TRBV28 to TRBJ2-5; TRBD2 agrees at 14 bases. CDR1 is MDHEN, CDR2 SYDVKM, per germline. The V segment lost 5 bases and the J segment 5 bases; nucleotides outside the gene matches: 16. This CDR3 region has 19 residues. For the CDR3, the DNA is TGTGCCAGCAGTCCCCTCCCTCGACTAGCGGGAGGGCCGAGGGAGACCCAGTACTTC. Its translation: CASSPLPRLAGGPRETQYF.

This sequence joins TRBV30 and TRBJ1-1; TRBD1 matches 12 bases. CDR3 length equals 15 residues. V lost 1 base to trimming and J lost 5 bases; unmatched junction nucleotides: 5. Germline CDR1 and CDR2: GTSNPN and SVGIG (reference sequence). For the CDR3, the DNA is TGTGCCTGGAGTGGGGACAGGGGGCGATGGACTGAAGCTTTCTTT. This gives the protein CAWSGDRGRWTEAFF.

This sequence joins TRBV28 and TRBJ1-1, with a tentative D call TRBD1 (5 bases). The germline V gene has CDR1 MDHEN and CDR2 SYDVKM. Trimming shortened V by 2 bases and J by 2 bases, and 12 bases separated the two germline ends. This CDR3 has 15 amino acids. The CDR3 sequence: CASSLGARGNTEAFF. CDR3 in DNA: TGTGCCAGCAGTTTAGGCGCTCGGGGCAACACTGAAGCTTTCTTT.

The chain couples TRBV28 to TRBJ1-3; D unresolved. Germline CDR1 MDHEN, CDR2 SYDVKM. The CDR3 loop spans 14 amino acids. Trimming took off 3 bases at V and 2 bases at J, with 8 bases between the two ends. The CDR3 nucleotides read TGTGCCAGCAGTTTTAGGGTCCCTGGAAACACCATATATTTT. It translates to CASSFRVPGNTIYF.

This sequence joins TRBV5-1 and TRBJ2-7, with D possibly being TRBD2 (5 bases). This CDR3 is 13 amino acids long. The germline CDR1 and CDR2 sequences are SGHRS and YFSETQ. The V end lost 4 bases, the J end lost 2 bases, and 10 bases lay between the germline ends. The CDR3 reads CASSPEAPYEQYF. The CDR3 nucleotides are TGCGCCAGCAGCCCGGAGGCTCCCTACGAGCAGTACTTC.

The chain couples TRBV15 to TRBJ2-2; 11 bases align to TRBD2. Germline assignment: CDR1 LNHNV and CDR2 YYDKDF (reference sequence). This CDR3 contains 15 residues. Trimming removed 3 bases from V and 3 bases from J; junction bases left unmatched: 0. The CDR3 DNA follows: TGTGCCACCAGCAGGGGACTAGCGGACACCGGGGAGCTGTTTTTT. It codes for CATSRGLADTGELFF. The full variable domain, rest sourced from reference TRBV15 and TRBJ2-2, is DAMVIQNPRYQVTQFGKPVTLSCSQTLNHNVMYWYQQKSSQAPKLLFHYYDKDFNNEADTPDNFQSRRPNTSFCFLDIRSPGLGDTAMYLCATSRGLADTGELFFGEGSRLTVL.

This clone was observed once. This rearrangement joins TRBV27 to TRBJ1-3; D uncertain. The CDR3 totals 16 residues. Trimming cost V 6 bases and J 0 bases, with 15 bases left between them. Germline lookup yields CDR1 MNHEY and CDR2 SMNVEV (reference sequence). CDR3 DNA: TGTGCCAGCAGCTCGGACGGATTTCGCTCTGGAAACACCATATATTTT. Translating gives CASSSDGFRSGNTIYF.

The rearrangement uses TRBV30 and TRBJ2-5; D is unresolved. V dropped 4 bases and J dropped 7 bases, with 13 bases sitting between them. Germline lookup yields CDR1 GTSNPN and CDR2 SVGIG (reference sequence). The CDR3 loop spans 12 amino acids. Here the CDR3 reads CAWMKRPGTQYF. The CDR3 region has the DNA TGTGCCTGGATGAAACGGCCAGGGACCCAGTACTTC.

The V gene is TRBV27, the J gene TRBJ2-6, with D unclear. Trimming shortened V by 5 bases and J by 0 bases, and 11 bases separated the two germline ends. The V gene's germline CDR1 is MNHEY and CDR2 SMNVEV (reference sequence). The CDR3 extends over 16 amino acids. The CDR3 nucleotides are TGTGCCAGCAGTCCCCCATGGTTCTCTGGGGCCAACGTCCTGACTTTC. This sequence encodes CASSPPWFSGANVLTF.

The V call is TRBV27, the J call TRBJ1-5, with 8 bases that match TRBD1. Losses at the gene ends were 6 bases for V and 2 bases for J; bases not matched to a gene: 6. The germline V gene has CDR1 MNHEY and CDR2 SMNVEV (reference sequence). The CDR3 has 15 amino acids. The CDR3 loop reads CASSSDRGGNQPQHF. In DNA, the CDR3 is TGTGCCAGCAGCTCCGACAGGGGAGGCAATCAGCCCCAGCATTTT.

The CDR3 sequence is CASSIRGSGANVLTF. DNA for the CDR3: TGTGCCAGTAGTATTAGGGGGTCTGGGGCCAACGTCCTGACTTTC. The V call is TRBV19, the J call TRBJ2-6; D perhaps matches TRBD1 (6 bases). V was shortened by 3 bases and J by 1 base, with 7 bases between the two germline ends. The CDR3 is 15 amino acids. Per the germline V gene, CDR1 is LNHDA and CDR2 is SQIVND (reference sequence). The full variable domain, its missing parts supplied by reference TRBV19 and TRBJ2-6, is DGGITQSPKYLFRKEGQNVTLSCEQNLNHDAMYWYRQDPGQGLRLIYYSQIVNDFQKGDIAEGYSVSREKKESFPLTVTSAQKNPTAFYLCASSIRGSGANVLTFGAGSRLTVL.